Reported below is one TCR beta chain. The antigen is undetermined. This sample was included in a study of cytomegalovirus exposure and HLA in healthy donors. Overall study results and limits: The likely explanation for a cluster of highly shared sequence variants was sequencing artifact. In vitro confirmation showed a few CMV-associated chains to be CMV antigen specific.

This CDR3 has 14 residues. Germline values: CDR1 SGDLS, CDR2 YYNGEE. V was cut by 0 bases and J by 8 bases, with 12 bases left in between. It was with 60 Vbeta and 13 Jbeta primers that the PCR ran. This table comes from immunoSEQ multiplex PCR, and its TCRdb copy is limited to in-frame clones, with some not included. This table holds 160,000 or so clones, around 73% found once. The sequence was obtained from a male donor in good health and CMV-seronegative. Material: PBMCs. The rearrangement joins TRBV9 to TRBJ2-1; unclear D gene. DNA of the CDR3: TGTGCCAGCAGCGTAGGCCTAGTAGAACATGAGCAGTTCTTC. Amino acid sequence: CASSVGLVEHEQFF.